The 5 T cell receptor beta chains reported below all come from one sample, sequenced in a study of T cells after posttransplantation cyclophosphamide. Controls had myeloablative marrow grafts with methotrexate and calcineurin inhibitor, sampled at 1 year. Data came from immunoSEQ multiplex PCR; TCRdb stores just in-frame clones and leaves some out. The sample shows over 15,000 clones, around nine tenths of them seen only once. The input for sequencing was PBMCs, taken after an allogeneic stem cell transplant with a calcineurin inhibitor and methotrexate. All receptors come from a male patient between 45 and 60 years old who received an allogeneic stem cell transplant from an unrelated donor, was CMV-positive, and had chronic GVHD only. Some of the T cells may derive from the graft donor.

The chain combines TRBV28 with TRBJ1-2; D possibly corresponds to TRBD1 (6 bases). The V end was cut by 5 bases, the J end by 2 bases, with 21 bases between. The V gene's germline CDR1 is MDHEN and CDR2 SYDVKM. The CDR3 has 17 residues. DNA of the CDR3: TGTGCCAGCAGTCCCCCGCCCACGACAGGAGAAAACTATGGCTACACCTTC. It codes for CASSPPPTTGENYGYTF.

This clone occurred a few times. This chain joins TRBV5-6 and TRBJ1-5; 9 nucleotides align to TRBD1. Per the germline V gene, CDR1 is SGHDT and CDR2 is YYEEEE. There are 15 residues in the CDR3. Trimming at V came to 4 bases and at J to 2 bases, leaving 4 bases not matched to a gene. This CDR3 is CASSLGQGRNQPQHF. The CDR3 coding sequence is TGTGCCAGCAGCCTGGGACAGGGTCGCAATCAGCCCCAGCATTTT.

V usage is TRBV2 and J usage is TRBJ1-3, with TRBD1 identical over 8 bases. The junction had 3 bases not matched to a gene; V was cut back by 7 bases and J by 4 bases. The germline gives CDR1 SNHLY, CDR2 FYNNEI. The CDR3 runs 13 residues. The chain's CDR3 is CASNRGVGNTIYF. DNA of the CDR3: TGTGCCAGCAACAGGGGGGTCGGAAACACCATATATTTT.

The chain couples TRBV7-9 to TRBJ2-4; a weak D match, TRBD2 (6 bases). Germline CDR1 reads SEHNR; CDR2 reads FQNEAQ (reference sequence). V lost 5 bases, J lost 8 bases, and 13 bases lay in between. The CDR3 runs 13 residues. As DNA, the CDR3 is TGTGCCAGCAGCCCGAGACTAGAGGACATTCAGTACTTC. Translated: CASSPRLEDIQYF.

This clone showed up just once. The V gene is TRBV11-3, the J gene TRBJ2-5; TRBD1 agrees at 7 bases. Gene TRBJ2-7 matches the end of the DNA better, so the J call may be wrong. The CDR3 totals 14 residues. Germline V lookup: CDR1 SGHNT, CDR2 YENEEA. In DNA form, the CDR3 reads TGTGCCAGCAGCTTAGAGGACAGGCGAGTCGAGCAGTACTTC. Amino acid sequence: CASSLEDRRVEQYF.